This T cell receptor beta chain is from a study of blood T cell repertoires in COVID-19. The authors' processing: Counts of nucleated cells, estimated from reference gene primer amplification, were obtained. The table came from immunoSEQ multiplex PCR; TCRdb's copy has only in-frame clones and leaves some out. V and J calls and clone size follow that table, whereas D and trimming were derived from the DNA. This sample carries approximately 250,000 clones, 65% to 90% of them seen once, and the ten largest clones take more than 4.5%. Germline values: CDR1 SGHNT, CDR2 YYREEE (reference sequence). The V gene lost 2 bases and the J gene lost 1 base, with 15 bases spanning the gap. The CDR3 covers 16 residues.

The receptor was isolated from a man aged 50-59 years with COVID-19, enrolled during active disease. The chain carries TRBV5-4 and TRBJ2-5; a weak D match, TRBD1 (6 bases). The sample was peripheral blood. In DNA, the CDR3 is TGTGCCAGCAGCTTTAAAAATGGGGGCCCCCAAGAGACCCAGTACTTC. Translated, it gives CASSFKNGGPQETQYF.